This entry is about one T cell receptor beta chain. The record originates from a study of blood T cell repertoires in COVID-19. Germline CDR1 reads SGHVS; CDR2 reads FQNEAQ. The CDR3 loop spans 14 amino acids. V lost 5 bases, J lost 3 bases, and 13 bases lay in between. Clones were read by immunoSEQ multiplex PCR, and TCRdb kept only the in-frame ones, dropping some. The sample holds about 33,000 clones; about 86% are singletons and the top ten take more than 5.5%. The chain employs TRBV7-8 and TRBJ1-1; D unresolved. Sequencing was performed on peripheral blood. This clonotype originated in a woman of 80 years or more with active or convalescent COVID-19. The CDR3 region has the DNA TGTGCCAGCAGCCTACGTCGTTCGGACACTGAAGCTTTCTTT. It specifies CASSLRRSDTEAFF.